Listed here are 12 T cell receptor beta chains from one sample, sequenced in a study of vaccination and CD4 T cells after COVID-19. Noted treatment: approximately 9-day PBMC culture with coronavirus spike peptide pools or control peptides (ViraFEST assay). Antigen specificity for these receptors is unknown. Sequencing of the DNA from cultured CD4+ T cells was carried out with the Oncomine TCR Beta short-read assay. TCRdb re-analysed the PCR reads in MiXCR, keeping a single row per CDR3 protein. The data show about 19,000 distinct CDR3 sequences, with around three fifths seen just once and 7.8% held by the top ten. Input material: CD4+ T cells from blood, cultured in vitro. The receptors shown here come from a human donor who had recovered from COVID-19.

The V gene is TRBV3-1, the J gene TRBJ2-7; 8 positions agree with TRBD1. The V segment lost 1 base and the J segment 6 bases; nucleotides outside the gene matches: 2. In germline, CDR1 is LGHDT, CDR2 YNNKEL (reference sequence). This CDR3 spans 13 amino acids. This CDR3 is CASSQGQGSEQYF. CDR3 nucleotide sequence: TGTGCCAGCAGCCAAGGACAGGGGAGCGAGCAGTACTTC.

The genes are TRBV28 and TRBJ2-5; 8 bases are shared with TRBD2. Germline CDR1 reads MDHEN; CDR2 reads SYDVKM. The CDR3 consists of 18 residues. Trimming cost V 6 bases and J 2 bases; bases outside gene matches: 17. The CDR3 protein is CASSPSPGLGSLQETQYF. CDR3 DNA: TGTGCCAGCAGCCCCTCGCCGGGACTAGGAAGTCTACAAGAGACCCAGTACTTC. The variable domain in full, completed from reference TRBV28 and TRBJ2-5, reads DVKVTQSSRYLVKRTGEKVFLECVQDMDHENMFWYRQDPGLGLRLIYFSYDVKMKEKGDIPEGYSVSREKKERFSLILESASTNQTSMYLCASSPSPGLGSLQETQYFGPGTRLLVL.

This clonotype came up once. The junction and the germline gene differ at one end; a read error may be behind it. This chain joins TRBV30 and TRBJ2-3; 12 bases fit TRBD1. Germline CDR1 GTSNPN, CDR2 SVGIG (reference sequence). This CDR3 spans 12 amino acids. CDR3 residues: CAWSVRGQGANF. In DNA, the CDR3 is TGTGCCTGGAGTGTAAGGGGACAGGGGGCGAATTTT. The full variable domain, completed using reference TRBV30 and TRBJ2-3, is SQTIHQWPATLVQPVGSPLSLECTVEGTSNPNLYWYRQAAGRGLQLLFYSVGIGQISSEVPQNLSASRPQDRQFILSSKKLLLSDSGFYLCAWSVRGQGANFGPGTRLTVL.

The chain combines TRBV6-5 with TRBJ2-7, with 7 bases fitting TRBD2. Unmatched junction bases numbered 7, after V lost 2 bases and J lost 3 bases. The CDR3 extends over 15 amino acids. Germline V lookup: CDR1 MNHEY, CDR2 SVGAGI. The CDR3 loop is CASSYGASGDYEQYF. CDR3 bases: TGTGCCAGCAGTTACGGGGCTAGCGGTGACTACGAGCAGTACTTC.

This clonotype was seen just once. The V and J genes are TRBV6-1 and TRBJ1-2; D is ambiguous. The CDR3 totals 13 residues. The germline V and J ends were trimmed by 2 bases and 4 bases, with 8 bases remaining between them. Germline V gene data show CDR1 as MNHNS and CDR2 as SASEGT. DNA of the CDR3: TGTGCCAGCAGTGAACAAGACATCTATGGCTACACCTTC. This gives the protein CASSEQDIYGYTF.

The V call is TRBV20-1, the J call TRBJ2-1; possibly TRBD1 or TRBD2 for D (5 bases each). The CDR3 is made up of 16 amino acids. Trimming took off 4 bases at V and 2 bases at J, with 18 bases between the two ends. Germline V lookup: CDR1 DFQATT, CDR2 SNEGSKA (reference sequence). Written as DNA, the CDR3 is TGCAGTGCTATTGATCCGTCTGGGGGTACCTACAATGAGCAGTTCTTC. Translated, it gives CSAIDPSGGTYNEQFF.

The V gene is TRBV28, the J gene TRBJ1-5; tentative D call: TRBD1 (6 bases). The V end lost 5 bases, the J end lost 2 bases, and 19 bases lay between the germline ends. The CDR3 spans 17 residues. Germline loops: CDR1 MDHEN, CDR2 SYDVKM. CDR3 nucleotide sequence: TGTGCCAGCAGTGCCGCACAGGGAAATAATGGCAATCAGCCCCAGCATTTT. The encoded protein is CASSAAQGNNGNQPQHF.

The chain uses TRBV20-1 and TRBJ2-7; 7 nucleotides agree with TRBD1. V dropped 0 bases and J dropped 3; count of bases not matched to a gene: 8. Germline V gene sequence: CDR1 DFQATT, CDR2 SNEGSKA (reference sequence). The CDR3 totals 15 residues. In DNA, the CDR3 is TGCAGTGCTAGAGAATACGACAGGGTAGGCTACGAGCAGTACTTC. It translates to CSAREYDRVGYEQYF.

The V call is TRBV7-8, the J call TRBJ1-2; possible D gene TRBD1, 5 bases. The length of the CDR3 is 15 residues. The ends were cut back, 2 bases at V and 4 bases at J, with 14 bases in the middle. CDR1 is SGHVS, CDR2 FQNEAQ, per germline. CDR3 in amino acids: CASSLLRQGTYGYTF. The CDR3 region has the DNA TGTGCCAGCAGCTTACTCCGCCAGGGTACCTATGGCTACACCTTC.

CDR3 loop: CAISGGQGVMNTEAFF. For the CDR3, the DNA is TGTGCCATCAGTGGGGGACAGGGGGTCATGAACACTGAAGCTTTCTTT. The chain has TRBV10-3 and TRBJ1-1; 11 bases match TRBD1. The V and J ends lost 4 bases and 0 bases, in that order; junction bases with no gene match: 4. This CDR3 region has 16 residues. Looked up from germline, CDR1 is ENHRY and CDR2 is SYGVKD.

This clonotype was seen more than once but under ten times. The rearrangement uses TRBV27 and TRBJ1-6, with 10 bases that match TRBD1. Per germline, CDR1 MNHEY and CDR2 SMNVEV (reference sequence). This CDR3 comprises 13 residues. V lost 10 bases to trimming and J lost 9 bases; unmatched junction nucleotides: 6. Here the CDR3 DNA reads TGTGCCACCAGGGGACAGGGGACTTCACCCCTCCACTTT. Its protein is CATRGQGTSPLHF.

The chain joins TRBV19 to TRBJ1-2; the D is unclear. CDR1 is LNHDA, CDR2 SQIVND, per germline (reference sequence). The V gene lost 3 bases and the J gene lost 2 bases, with 13 bases spanning the gap. This CDR3 region has 15 residues. CDR3 bases: TGTGCCAGTAGTATGGTCGGCGGAACGAACTATGGCTACACCTTC. Protein sequence: CASSMVGGTNYGYTF.